Here is one T cell receptor beta chain with its context. Its cognate antigen is unknown. The data belong to a study of radiotherapy plus CTLA-4 blockade in lung cancer. Study outcomes and limitations: In blood, tumor-derived TCR clones expanded after radiotherapy plus ipilimumab. Early clone dynamics of blood T cells, plus interferon-beta, reportedly predicted response best.

This CDR3 has 12 amino acids. Germline V CDR1 and CDR2: MDHEN, SYDVKM. V lost 4 bases, J lost 5 bases, and 6 bases lay in between. Only in-frame clones appear in the TCRdb table, and some are missing; sequencing was by immunoSEQ multiplex PCR. The sample has about 15,000 clones, about 90% seen once; the top ten hold around an eighth. Ipilimumab CTLA-4 blockade and focal radiation were given to patients with chemo-refractory metastatic non-small-cell lung cancer. Here the sequenced sample was peripheral blood, taken from a patient treated with radiotherapy plus ipilimumab. The rearrangement joins TRBV28 to TRBJ1-5, with D tentatively TRBD1 (6 bases). The sequence was obtained from a human donor with non-small cell lung cancer that progressed on radiotherapy plus ipilimumab. Some clones in this sample may be carry-over from other donors' samples. DNA of the CDR3: TGTGCCAGCAGTTCAGGGGATCAGCCCCAGCATTTT. Its translation: CASSSGDQPQHF. Filled out from reference TRBV28 and TRBJ1-5, the complete variable domain reads DVKVTQSSRYLVKRTGEKVFLECVQDMDHENMFWYRQDPGLGLRLIYFSYDVKMKEKGDIPEGYSVSREKKERFSLILESASTNQTSMYLCASSSGDQPQHFGDGTRLSIL.